These 28 T cell receptor beta chains originate from one sample sequenced in a study of vaccination and CD4 T cells after COVID-19. Scientists ran DNA taken from cultured CD4+ T cells through the Oncomine TCR Beta short-read assay for sequencing. MiXCR was run by TCRdb on the PCR reads, yielding one entry per CDR3 protein. This table has about 4,200 distinct CDR3 sequences, 21% appearing once. No antigen is known for these receptors. As to treatment: roughly 10-day PBMC culture with coronavirus spike peptide pools or control peptides (ViraFEST assay). The specimen was CD4+ T cells from blood, cultured in vitro. These receptors came from a human donor who had recovered from COVID-19.

This clonotype is termed medium-sized. The chain combines TRBV20-1 with TRBJ2-5, with 14 bases aligning to TRBD2. The junction had 13 bases not matched to a gene; V was cut back by 6 bases and J by 4 bases. The germline V gene encodes CDR1 DFQATT and CDR2 SNEGSKA (reference sequence). The CDR3 length is 17 residues. CDR3 sequence: CSARLAGGRVFTETQYF. DNA of the CDR3: TGCAGTGCGCGACTAGCGGGGGGGCGAGTCTTTACAGAGACCCAGTACTTC.

This clonotype was counted only a few times. The chain links TRBV2 to TRBJ2-2; no reliable D call. This CDR3 contains 12 residues. Germline CDR1 is SNHLY and CDR2 is FYNNEI. Trimming took 7 bases from V and 6 from J, leaving 9 bases between them. CDR3 in amino acids: CASNLASGELFF. The DNA for the CDR3 is TGTGCCAGCAATCTTGCGTCCGGGGAGCTGTTTTTT.

This clonotype was detected only a few times. The chain has TRBV12-3 or TRBV12-4 and TRBJ1-2, with 7 bases that match TRBD1. The CDR3 is made up of 14 amino acids. V dropped 6 bases and J dropped 4; count of bases not matched to a gene: 8. Written as DNA, the CDR3 is TGTGCCAGCAGGCAGACAGGGTTGGGCTATGGCTACACCTTC. Amino acid sequence: CASRQTGLGYGYTF.

This rearrangement joins TRBV9 to TRBJ1-2, with D maybe TRBD1 (5 bases). The CDR3 consists of 14 residues. CDR1 is SGDLS and CDR2 is YYNGEE in the germline V gene. The V end was cut by 0 bases, the J end by 2 bases, with 8 bases between. CDR3: CASSVGGVNYGYTF. CDR3 DNA: TGTGCCAGCAGCGTAGGGGGGGTAAACTATGGCTACACCTTC.

Judged by abundance, this clonotype is large. The V gene is TRBV6-1, the J gene TRBJ1-3; no definite D call. Trimming took 3 bases from V and 0 from J, leaving 9 bases between them. The CDR3 spans 15 residues. Germline V CDR1 and CDR2: MNHNS, SASEGT. The chain's CDR3 is CASSETGISGNTIYF. The CDR3 DNA is TGTGCCAGCAGTGAGACGGGCATCTCTGGAAACACCATATATTTT.

This chain connects TRBV12-3 or TRBV12-4 to TRBJ1-2; D is unclear. V was pared by 2 bases and J by 6 bases, with 10 bases between. The CDR3 loop spans 13 amino acids. CDR3: CASSLQALHGYTF. CDR3 nucleotides: TGTGCCAGCAGTTTACAGGCCCTCCATGGCTACACCTTC.

By proportion, this clonotype is medium-sized. The rearrangement joins TRBV19 to TRBJ2-7, with TRBD1 identical over 9 bases. V trimming: 6 bases; J trimming: 1 base; junction bases outside the gene matches: 1. The V gene's germline CDR1 is LNHDA and CDR2 SQIVND (reference sequence). This CDR3 has 13 residues. CDR3 nucleotide sequence: TGTGCCAGTAGGGACAGGGGTTCCTACGAGCAGTACTTC. Amino acid sequence: CASRDRGSYEQYF.

The rearrangement uses TRBV7-9 and TRBJ1-3, with 7 bases lining up with TRBD1. This CDR3 region has 17 residues. The germline CDR1 and CDR2 sequences are SEHNR and FQNEAQ (reference sequence). The V and J ends lost 10 bases and 0 bases, in that order; junction bases with no gene match: 15. CDR3 region: CANDRDEGRYSGNTIYF. The CDR3 DNA reads as TGTGCCAACGACAGGGATGAGGGACGATACTCTGGAAACACCATATATTTT.

The chain combines TRBV15 with TRBJ2-7; D is ambiguous. Deletions cut 0 bases from V and 6 bases from J, with 9 bases between. The CDR3 length is 13 residues. The germline CDR1 and CDR2 sequences are LNHNV and YYDKDF (reference sequence). The CDR3 sequence is CATSRDIVREQYF. In nucleotides, the CDR3 is TGTGCCACCAGCAGAGACATTGTACGCGAGCAGTACTTC.

This clonotype was observed a few times. This chain joins TRBV6-1 and TRBJ1-2; 8 bases are a match to TRBD1. Germline V gives CDR1 MNHNS, CDR2 SASEGT. After removal of 8 bases from V and 3 bases from J, the junction contained 11 bases not matched to a gene. The CDR3 spans 15 residues. The CDR3 sequence is CASLRTGNFHYGYTF. The DNA of the CDR3 is TGTGCCAGCCTTCGGACAGGGAATTTTCACTATGGCTACACCTTC.

By share, this clonotype counts as medium-sized. The CDR3 region is CATIRGLYWPYEQYF. DNA for the CDR3: TGTGCCACCATAAGAGGACTTTACTGGCCCTACGAGCAGTACTTC. The chain recombines TRBV24-1 with TRBJ2-7, with D perhaps TRBD2 (5 bases). CDR1 is KGHDR and CDR2 is SFDVKD in the germline V gene. This CDR3 is built from 15 residues. Deletions cut 8 bases from V and 2 bases from J, with 18 bases between.

The gene calls are TRBV5-1 and TRBJ1-2; D is unclear. The CDR3 runs 11 residues. Trimming pared 4 bases from V and 8 bases from J, leaving 9 bases between. Germline loops: CDR1 SGHRS, CDR2 YFSETQ. The DNA of the CDR3 is TGCGCCAGCAGCGGGGAGGTCGGCTACACCTTC. Its translation is CASSGEVGYTF.

V is TRBV5-6 and J is TRBJ2-1, with 9 bases matching TRBD2. Germline-derived CDR1 and CDR2 are SGHDT and YYEEEE. J gave up 0 bases and V 2 bases, and 9 bases lay outside the gene matches. The CDR3 covers 18 residues. The CDR3 region has the DNA TGTGCCAGCAGCTTTAGGGCGGGAGGGCGTAGCTCCTACAATGAGCAGTTCTTC. This encodes CASSFRAGGRSSYNEQFF. The whole variable domain, remainder taken from reference TRBV5-6 and TRBJ2-1, is DAGVTQSPTHLIKTRGQQVTLRCSPKSGHDTVSWYQQALGQGPQFIFQYYEEEERQRGNFPDRFSGHQFPNYSSELNVNALLLGDSALYLCASSFRAGGRSSYNEQFFGPGTRLTVL.

The chain employs TRBV29-1 and TRBJ1-3, with D uncertain. V was clipped by 3 bases and J by 4 bases, with 4 bases between them. CDR3 size: 11 residues. Germline V gene data show CDR1 as SQVTM and CDR2 as ANQGSEA. In DNA, the CDR3 is TGCAGCGTTGAGTTCGGAAACACCATATATTTT. This sequence encodes CSVEFGNTIYF.

The chain employs TRBV5-4 and TRBJ2-5, with D perhaps matching TRBD1 or TRBD2 (5 bases each). Per germline, CDR1 SGHNT and CDR2 YYREEE (reference sequence). This CDR3 is 14 amino acids long. Trimming left V 5 bases short and J 3 bases short, with 14 bases between. CDR3 loop: CASSYFGTEETQYF. Here the CDR3 DNA reads TGTGCCAGCAGTTATTTCGGGACGGAAGAGACCCAGTACTTC.

The chain employs TRBV29-1 and TRBJ2-3, with D perhaps TRBD2 (6 bases). From germline, CDR1 is SQVTM and CDR2 ANQGSEA. CDR3 size: 13 residues. Trimming stripped 5 bases from V and 5 bases from J, with 14 bases between. CDR3 amino acids: CSVQLGGGDTQYF. The CDR3 DNA reads TGCAGCGTTCAGCTGGGGGGTGGAGATACGCAGTATTTT.

Relative to its sample, this clonotype is medium-sized. This chain uses TRBV2 with TRBJ2-5; D remains ambiguous. V was cut by 3 bases and J by 5 bases, with 4 bases left in between. Germline CDR1 and CDR2: SNHLY and FYNNEI. The CDR3 is 11 amino acids. The chain's CDR3 is CASSERETQYF. The CDR3 DNA is TGTGCCAGCAGTGAGAGGGAGACCCAGTACTTC. The whole variable domain, remainder taken from reference TRBV2 and TRBJ2-5, is EPEVTQTPSHQVTQMGQEVILRCVPISNHLYFYWYRQILGQKVEFLVSFYNNEISEKSEIFDDQFSVERPDGSNFTLKIRSTKLEDSAMYFCASSERETQYFGPGTRLLVL.

This clonotype was observed a handful of times. The CDR3 DNA follows: TGTGCCAGCAGGGCATGGGACAGCGGCCAGCCCCAGCATTTT. Its protein product is CASRAWDSGQPQHF. This chain links TRBV5-5 with TRBJ1-5, with 7 positions matching TRBD1. Germline V lookup: CDR1 SGHKS, CDR2 YYEKEE (reference sequence). V trimming: 5 bases; J trimming: 7 bases; junction bases outside the gene matches: 9. There are 14 residues in the CDR3.

The chain recombines TRBV9 with TRBJ2-5, with TRBD2 matching 8 bases. Germline V CDR1 and CDR2: SGDLS, YYNGEE. CDR3 length equals 16 residues. The V segment lost 3 bases and the J segment 4 bases; nucleotides outside the gene matches: 11. The CDR3 protein is CASSASGRGGGETQYF. CDR3 DNA: TGTGCCAGCAGCGCTAGCGGGCGGGGAGGCGGAGAGACCCAGTACTTC.

There are a few counts of this clonotype. The chain employs TRBV29-1 and TRBJ1-4; no clear D gene. V was trimmed by 5 bases and J by 6 bases, leaving 13 bases between them. This CDR3 comprises 13 residues. Germline CDR1 and CDR2: SQVTM and ANQGSEA. For the CDR3, the DNA is TGCAGCGTTTACACCGCCGGGGATGAAAAACTGTTTTTT. As protein: CSVYTAGDEKLFF.

The chain employs TRBV12-3 or TRBV12-4 and TRBJ2-2; D uncertain. V was trimmed by 5 bases and J by 6 bases, leaving 16 bases between them. The CDR3 is made up of 15 amino acids. CDR3 nucleotide sequence: TGTGCCAGCAGTCCAGCTCCCCCGGGTTCCGGGGAGCTGTTTTTT. Amino acid sequence: CASSPAPPGSGELFF.

The table lists this clonotype with a few counts. V usage is TRBV30 and J usage is TRBJ1-5; tentative D call: TRBD1 (6 bases). The CDR3 is 15 residues long. Germline V CDR1 and CDR2: GTSNPN, SVGIG (reference sequence). V was clipped by 0 bases and J by 0 bases, with 9 bases between them. CDR3 amino acids: CAWSVKGHSNQPQHF. The CDR3 DNA is TGTGCCTGGAGTGTAAAGGGACATAGCAATCAGCCCCAGCATTTT.

This clonotype was observed a few times. The rearrangement joins TRBV20-1 to TRBJ2-1; 10 nucleotides match TRBD1. The germline gives CDR1 DFQATT, CDR2 SNEGSKA (reference sequence). This CDR3 comprises 18 residues. V was pared by 0 bases and J by 9 bases, with 17 bases of the junction left unmatched. In DNA form, the CDR3 reads TGCAGTGCTAGAGAGGAGGACCGGATACGACAGGGGGCTGGTGAGCAGTTCTTC. It specifies CSAREEDRIRQGAGEQFF.

This clonotype was found a few times. The V gene is TRBV7-6, the J gene TRBJ2-5; TRBD2 matches at 8 bases. Germline CDR1 is SGHVS and CDR2 is FNYEAQ. V lost 7 bases and J lost 5; bases outside the gene matches: 9. The CDR3 runs to 14 residues. CDR3 amino acids: CASTPGGGAETQYF. In DNA, the CDR3 is TGTGCCAGCACTCCCGGGGGGGGGGCGGAGACCCAGTACTTC.

In this sample, this clonotype turned up a few times. DNA of the CDR3: TGCAGTGCGGAGCGGGGGAATGAGCAGTTCTTC. Residues: CSAERGNEQFF. This sequence joins TRBV20-1 and TRBJ2-1, with 8 bases aligning to TRBD2. Germline trimming cut 6 bases from V and 7 bases from J; bases unmatched to any gene: 2. Germline V gives CDR1 DFQATT, CDR2 SNEGSKA (reference sequence). CDR3 length: 11 amino acids.

Within the sample, this clonotype is medium-sized. The chain combines TRBV19 with TRBJ2-6, with D tentatively TRBD2 (7 bases). The ends were cut back, 2 bases at V and 2 bases at J, with 16 bases in the middle. CDR1 is LNHDA, CDR2 SQIVND, per germline (reference sequence). The CDR3 has 18 amino acids. For the CDR3, the DNA is TGTGCCAGTAGTATACGCGCTCGGGGGGCGACTGGGGCCAACGTCCTGACTTTC. The encoded protein is CASSIRARGATGANVLTF.

J is TRBJ1-2 and V is TRBV5-6, with D uncertain. The CDR3 consists of 13 residues. With 0 bases removed from V and 2 bases from J, the gap between germline ends came to 5 bases. The germline gives CDR1 SGHDT, CDR2 YYEEEE. CDR3: CASSLAGNYGYTF. CDR3 sequence (DNA): TGTGCCAGCAGCTTGGCAGGAAACTATGGCTACACCTTC.

This clonotype was picked up a small number of times. This rearrangement joins TRBV5-1 to TRBJ2-3; the D gene is possibly TRBD2 (6 bases). V was shortened by 0 bases and J by 8 bases, with 13 bases between the two germline ends. CDR1 is SGHRS and CDR2 is YFSETQ in the germline V gene. The CDR3 has 14 residues. CDR3 sequence: CASSLEVEGSTQYF. CDR3 in DNA: TGCGCCAGCAGCTTGGAGGTGGAGGGGTCTACGCAGTATTTT.